This T cell receptor (beta chain) was sequenced in a study of cytomegalovirus exposure and HLA in healthy donors (dated by TCRdb to 2015 to 2018). Context from the whole study: An earlier analysis of roughly 500 of the donors reported under 300 Gb of sequence data and 117 million unique TCR beta sequences obtained from around 190 million T cells. An early release covering over 500 HLA-typed donors comprised roughly 300 gigabases of sequencing data and some 79 million unique TCR sequences. The genetic ancestry cluster associated with self-reported Caucasian donors included about 84% of the roughly 360 genotyped donors. The study aimed to test whether cataloging public T cell receptors could reveal signatures of past pathogen exposure. The study used immunosequencing to profile the T cell repertoires of 666 subjects and linked those repertoires to cytomegalovirus serostatus. A separate validation cohort of some 130 different subjects was used in addition to the approximately 700-subject first cohort. The study combined high-throughput TCR immunosequencing, statistical association of individual TCRs with disease status, and machine learning to predict cytomegalovirus infection status. In a later analysis, previously published TCR beta repertoires from 550 to 750 donors were re-analyzed and high-resolution HLA genotyping was added so that TCR occurrence patterns could be studied. In the later analysis, no new phenotypic data were used to find candidate immune exposures; instead, reliance was placed on TCR beta sequences and their occurrence across donors. An earlier analysis of 500 to 650 of the donors applied high-throughput TCR beta sequencing to assess whether each TCR beta V gene segment acted as functional or pseudogenic. Alongside the repertoire data, information on donor age, sex, ethnicity and CMV serostatus was compiled. In a later genetic analysis, genome-wide SNP genotypes for about 55% of the roughly 670 donors were used, and that subset was treated as a discovery cohort. All discovery cohort repertoires had been generated on a single sequencing platform. Both class I and class II loci were covered by HLA typing, at four-digit resolution. The number of typed donors differed by locus: 629-630 for A, B, C, DRB1 and DQB1; some 540 for DQA1; 606 for DPA1; and 400 to 480 for DPB1. Because of strong linkage in the cohort, roughly five DR-DQ haplotypes were treated as single units for association and clustering. Among approximately 370 genotyped donors of the cohort, an average of around 250,000 unique TCR beta nucleotide sequences was sequenced per donor, of which 15% to 20% were non-productive. Study-wide conclusions, independent of this receptor: CMV serostatus was the only immune exposure information available for the cohort. Strong co-occurrence of HLA alleles, especially DR and DQ, made assigning TCR associations to individual alleles difficult. Most TCR sequences were seen in very few donors, while some public TCRs were found in many individuals. In both the original and validation cohorts, the classifier was reported to diagnose cytomegalovirus status with high specificity and sensitivity. A further reported finding was that TCR beta sequences accurately predicted the HLA-A and HLA-B alleles for most subjects in the first cohort. Linkage disequilibrium might explain the correlated functional status among segregating V segments, but an unknown experimental factor could not be excluded. A later genetic analysis associated a missense DCLRE1C variant with V-gene and J-gene trimming of TCR beta chains, and an independent cohort replicated the association. The sequencing pipeline was judged likely to have produced a cluster of highly shared sequence variants as a technical artifact. According to the authors, the approach could potentially be generalized to other disease states and immunological phenotypes. A later analysis associated some 17,000 TCR beta sequences with specific HLA alleles at a false discovery rate of 0.05. The presence/absence analyses assumed that sequencing depth was roughly uniform across donors, and that assumption may not be true. In a later analysis, HLA-associated TCR beta chains showed more clonal expansion and lower generation probabilities than non-associated chains that were equally common. An earlier analysis of some 590 of the donors showed that most TCR beta V segments appeared in productive rearrangements either about 87% or about 30% of the time, which broadly matched IMGT annotations. The study gave a list of under 200 TCR beta chains associated with cytomegalovirus. In vitro tests confirmed that three of the cytomegalovirus-associated TCR beta chains recognize cytomegalovirus antigens. In a later analysis, several top co-occurrence clusters were reported to appear linked to parvovirus B19, influenza, CMV and Epstein-Barr virus. The 87-base-pair reads could not distinguish some IMGT-functional V segments, including TRBV6-2 and TRBV6-3, so those segments were excluded. Because counts were too low, roughly 16 rarely observed V segments, including chromosome 9 orphons, were left out of the earlier analysis of 500 to 650 of the donors. In a later analysis, most CMV-associated TCR beta chains were found to appear HLA-restricted, with HLA associations seemingly driven largely by CMV exposure. Because HLA typing was missing for some donors at each locus, association tests included only the typed subset. In a later analysis, the rate of TCR association differed among HLA loci, with DRB1 alleles having the most associated TCRs and HLA-C alleles having the fewest. The cohort was sequenced for TCR beta chains only, and without alpha or paired-chain data the features that could be detected were limited. A later genetic analysis reported fewer N-insertions in productive TCRs among donors in an Asian-associated ancestry cluster than the roughly 700-donor mean.

The cohort consisted of 650 to 850 healthy bone marrow donors. At the time of sampling, every cohort member was nominally healthy, though immune exposures that went unrecorded were likely present. The donor tested CMV seronegative and was one of the 352 seronegative cohort members. Every donor gave a peripheral blood sample, and the peripheral blood mononuclear cells from that sample were used for TCR beta sequencing. Genomic DNA extraction from the blood cell samples was performed with the Qiagen DNeasy Blood Extraction Kit. This clone was observed a few times. Which antigen it targets is not known. The sample holds no much larger clone one base away, and base qualities are not on file. This same CDR3 is encoded by further DNA sequences in the sample. Library preparation used the immunoSEQ multiplex PCR assay. For the multiplex PCR, a mixture combining 60 forward primers for TCR Vbeta segments and 13 reverse primers for TCR Jbeta segments was used. A multiplex PCR assay on genomic DNA amplified the CDR3 region of rearranged TCR beta genes. On the Illumina HiSeq System, the amplified TCR beta libraries were sequenced as 87-base-pair reads. As for the authors' bioinformatics: A later analysis tallied 70 million to 100 million unique TCR beta chains across the 700 or so repertoires, and about 10 million of those chains were shared by two or more donors. A nearest-neighbor algorithm error-corrected the raw reads and collapsed the reads into unique sequences, merging closely related sequences to remove PCR and sequencing errors. CDR3 sequences were aligned to IMGT reference sequences to assign V, D and J gene segments. For a sequence to be retained, at least a six-nucleotide match to both a V gene segment and a J gene segment was required. Rearrangements were called productive when the CDR3 lacked stop codons and stayed in frame with V and J; all others were non-productive. CDR3 was defined by IMGT convention, running from the second conserved V-encoded cysteine to the conserved J-encoded phenylalanine. The earlier analysis of 500 to 600 of the donors excluded sequences that lacked an unambiguous match to a single V gene segment. An earlier analysis of fewer than 750 of the donors called V segments functional above 56.7% productive rearrangements and segregating when the between-donor standard deviation exceeded 5%. A statistical classification framework was built for diagnosing cytomegalovirus status from the catalog of TCR beta chain sequences. A later analysis assigned V and J genes by comparing TCR nucleotide sequences with IMGT/GENE-DB human TR gene sequences. In a later analysis, CDR3 sequences and most-parsimonious VDJ recombination scenarios were assigned using the TCRdist pipeline. In a later analysis, each TCR beta chain was defined by its CDR3 amino acid sequence together with its V-gene family, and reads lacking a unique V-gene family were excluded. To address suspected cross-contamination and a sequencing artifact, a later analysis removed around 600 highly shared, low-generation-probability nucleotide sequences. In a later analysis, a clonal expansion index for each public chain was calculated from normalized within-repertoire ranks of inferred template counts. A later analysis computed generation probabilities with a VDJ recombination model fitted to out-of-frame rearrangements, and checked the results against IGoR. Hypergeometric tests were used in a later analysis to score TCR-TCR, TCR-HLA and TCR-CMV co-occurrence, with a repertoire-size bias correction applied to the TCR pairs. False discovery rates were estimated in a later analysis by permuting HLA or CMV assignments 20 times. A later analysis grouped co-occurring TCRs with DBSCAN, adding TCRdist sequence similarity when clustering within HLA-allele-positive subsets. Repertoires with fewer than 30,000 or more than 120,000 public chains were left out of co-occurrence clustering, as were four to six repertoires with anomalous nucleotide sharing. The table comes from immuneACCESS by way of TCRdb, which keeps in-frame sequences with V and J called. Part of the clones is missing from these tables; in studies checked, under half for an unresolved V gene and the rest for unknown reasons. V, J and clone size are those of that table, while D and trimming were read from the DNA. In all, the sample holds approximately 150,000 clones, and roughly 80% of those were seen once. Around 2.3% of the sample is taken by the ten largest.

From its cysteine to its phenylalanine, the CDR3 spans 15 amino acids. Only the CDR3 region is kept as DNA, spanning 45 bases read in frame from base 1. Between the V and J ends, shortened by 0 bases and 4 bases respectively, the junction contains 11 bases. As encoded in the germline V gene, CDR1 is SGDLS while CDR2 is YYNGEE. The sample was PBMCs. Here the chain combines TRBV9 and TRBJ2-1; TRBD2 is possibly the D segment (6 matching bases). This TCR came from a male donor in good health and CMV-seronegative. The DNA sequence is given as TGTGCCAGCAGCGTAGGGGCGGGGCTTTACAATGAGCAGTTCTTC. The resulting protein is CASSVGAGLYNEQFF.